This passage covers 8 T cell receptor beta chains from one sample sequenced in a study of CD4 and CD8 cells across lung adenocarcinoma regions. TCRdb used MiXCR to reprocess the PCR reads, holding one entry per CDR3 protein. The sample has 3,000 to 3,500 distinct CDR3 sequences, roughly three fifths seen once. Material: CD4+ T cells from the center of a lung tumor. These receptors all stem from a female donor with lung adenocarcinoma. The CD4 and CD8 labels of this study may be unreliable.

The chain couples TRBV27 to TRBJ2-1, with 11 bases lining up with TRBD1. The J call is doubtful: the DNA matches TRBJ2-5 better. The CDR3 has 14 amino acids. Germline lookup yields CDR1 MNHEY and CDR2 SMNVEV (reference sequence). This CDR3 reads CASTGGTGGGTQYF. The CDR3 DNA sequence: TGTGCCAGCACGGGGGGGACAGGGGGAGGGACCCAGTACTTC.

By frequency in the sample, this clonotype is medium-sized. The rearrangement joins TRBV7-2 to TRBJ2-1; 7 nucleotides align to TRBD2. The CDR3 has 15 residues. Unmatched junction bases numbered 12, after V lost 7 bases and J lost 6 bases. Germline V gene data show CDR1 as SGHTA and CDR2 as FQGNSA. CDR3 amino acids: CASTFGDASGNEQFF. The CDR3, as DNA: TGTGCCAGCACCTTTGGGGACGCTAGCGGCAATGAGCAGTTCTTC.

The V gene is TRBV30, the J gene TRBJ2-1, with no clear D. Between the trimmed V and J ends, which lost 2 bases and 2 bases, there was a span of 16 bases. The CDR3 is 16 amino acids. CDR1 GTSNPN and CDR2 SVGIG come from the germline V gene (reference sequence). The CDR3 spells CAWSPGANWAYNEQFF. In nucleotides, the CDR3 is TGTGCCTGGAGTCCGGGCGCCAATTGGGCCTACAATGAGCAGTTCTTC.

Only a few counts were recorded for this clonotype. The V call is TRBV27, the J call TRBJ2-1; 9 nucleotides align to TRBD2. In germline, CDR1 is MNHEY, CDR2 SMNVEV (reference sequence). This CDR3 is built from 14 residues. J gave up 3 bases and V 5 bases, and 2 bases lay outside the gene matches. The CDR3 DNA sequence: TGTGCCAGCAGTCCTAGCGGGAACTACAATGAGCAGTTCTTC. Its translation: CASSPSGNYNEQFF.

V gene TRBV10-1 combines with J gene TRBJ2-4; D may be TRBD1 or TRBD2 (5 bases each). The CDR3 length is 13 residues. Germline CDR1 reads WNHNN; CDR2 reads SYGVQD (reference sequence). CDR3 nucleotide sequence: TGCGTCTCGGGGCTAGAAGGTACAAACACGCAGTACTTC. Its translation is CVSGLEGTNTQYF.

This clonotype was picked up a small number of times. The chain employs TRBV11-3 and TRBJ2-3, with 10 bases fitting TRBD1. The V gene end was trimmed by 7 bases and the J gene end by 4 bases; junction bases not matched to a gene: 5. Germline CDR1 is SGHNT and CDR2 is YENEEA. This CDR3 contains 14 residues. The CDR3, as DNA: TGTGCCAGCACCCGGGACAGGGGACCAGATACGCAGTATTTT. It specifies CASTRDRGPDTQYF.

The chain couples TRBV6-1 to TRBJ2-3, with TRBD1 matching 9 bases. The ends lost 6 bases at V and 5 bases at J; junction bases unmatched: 9. The germline gives CDR1 MNHNS, CDR2 SASEGT. The CDR3 is made up of 15 amino acids. The CDR3 DNA follows: TGTGCCAGCAGAGAGGGGGACAGGGCGAAAGATACGCAGTATTTT. It specifies CASREGDRAKDTQYF.

CDR3 in amino acids: CAISEPPSGTSSYEQYF. The CDR3 DNA sequence: TGTGCCATCAGCGAACCACCTAGCGGGACCAGCTCCTACGAGCAGTACTTC. The V and J genes are TRBV10-3 and TRBJ2-7, with TRBD2 matching 9 bases. In germline, CDR1 is ENHRY, CDR2 SYGVKD. This CDR3 region has 17 residues. The V gene end was trimmed by 6 bases and the J gene end by 0 bases; junction bases not matched to a gene: 12.